This paragraph covers one TCR beta chain sequence. The data stem from a study of T-cell memory formation after mild COVID-19. The CDR3 sequence is 16 residues long. CDR1 and CDR2 from the germline V gene are LGHDT and YNNKEL (reference sequence). Trimming at V came to 1 base and at J to 0 bases, leaving 2 bases not matched to a gene. One entry per CDR3 protein, called by TCRdb with MiXCR from the 5' RACE reads. The table records 400,000 or so distinct CDR3 sequences, about 20% of them present only once. Material: PBMCs or a T cell subset sorted from them (not recorded which). This TCR came from an adult woman who had mild COVID-19 (a few samples of this study predate the infection). Cell type and time point are not known. V gene TRBV3-1 combines with J gene TRBJ2-3; 9 bases line up with TRBD2. In DNA, the CDR3 is TGTGCCAGCAGCCAAGTAGCGGGAGCGAGCACAGATACGCAGTATTTT. Its translation: CASSQVAGASTDTQYF.